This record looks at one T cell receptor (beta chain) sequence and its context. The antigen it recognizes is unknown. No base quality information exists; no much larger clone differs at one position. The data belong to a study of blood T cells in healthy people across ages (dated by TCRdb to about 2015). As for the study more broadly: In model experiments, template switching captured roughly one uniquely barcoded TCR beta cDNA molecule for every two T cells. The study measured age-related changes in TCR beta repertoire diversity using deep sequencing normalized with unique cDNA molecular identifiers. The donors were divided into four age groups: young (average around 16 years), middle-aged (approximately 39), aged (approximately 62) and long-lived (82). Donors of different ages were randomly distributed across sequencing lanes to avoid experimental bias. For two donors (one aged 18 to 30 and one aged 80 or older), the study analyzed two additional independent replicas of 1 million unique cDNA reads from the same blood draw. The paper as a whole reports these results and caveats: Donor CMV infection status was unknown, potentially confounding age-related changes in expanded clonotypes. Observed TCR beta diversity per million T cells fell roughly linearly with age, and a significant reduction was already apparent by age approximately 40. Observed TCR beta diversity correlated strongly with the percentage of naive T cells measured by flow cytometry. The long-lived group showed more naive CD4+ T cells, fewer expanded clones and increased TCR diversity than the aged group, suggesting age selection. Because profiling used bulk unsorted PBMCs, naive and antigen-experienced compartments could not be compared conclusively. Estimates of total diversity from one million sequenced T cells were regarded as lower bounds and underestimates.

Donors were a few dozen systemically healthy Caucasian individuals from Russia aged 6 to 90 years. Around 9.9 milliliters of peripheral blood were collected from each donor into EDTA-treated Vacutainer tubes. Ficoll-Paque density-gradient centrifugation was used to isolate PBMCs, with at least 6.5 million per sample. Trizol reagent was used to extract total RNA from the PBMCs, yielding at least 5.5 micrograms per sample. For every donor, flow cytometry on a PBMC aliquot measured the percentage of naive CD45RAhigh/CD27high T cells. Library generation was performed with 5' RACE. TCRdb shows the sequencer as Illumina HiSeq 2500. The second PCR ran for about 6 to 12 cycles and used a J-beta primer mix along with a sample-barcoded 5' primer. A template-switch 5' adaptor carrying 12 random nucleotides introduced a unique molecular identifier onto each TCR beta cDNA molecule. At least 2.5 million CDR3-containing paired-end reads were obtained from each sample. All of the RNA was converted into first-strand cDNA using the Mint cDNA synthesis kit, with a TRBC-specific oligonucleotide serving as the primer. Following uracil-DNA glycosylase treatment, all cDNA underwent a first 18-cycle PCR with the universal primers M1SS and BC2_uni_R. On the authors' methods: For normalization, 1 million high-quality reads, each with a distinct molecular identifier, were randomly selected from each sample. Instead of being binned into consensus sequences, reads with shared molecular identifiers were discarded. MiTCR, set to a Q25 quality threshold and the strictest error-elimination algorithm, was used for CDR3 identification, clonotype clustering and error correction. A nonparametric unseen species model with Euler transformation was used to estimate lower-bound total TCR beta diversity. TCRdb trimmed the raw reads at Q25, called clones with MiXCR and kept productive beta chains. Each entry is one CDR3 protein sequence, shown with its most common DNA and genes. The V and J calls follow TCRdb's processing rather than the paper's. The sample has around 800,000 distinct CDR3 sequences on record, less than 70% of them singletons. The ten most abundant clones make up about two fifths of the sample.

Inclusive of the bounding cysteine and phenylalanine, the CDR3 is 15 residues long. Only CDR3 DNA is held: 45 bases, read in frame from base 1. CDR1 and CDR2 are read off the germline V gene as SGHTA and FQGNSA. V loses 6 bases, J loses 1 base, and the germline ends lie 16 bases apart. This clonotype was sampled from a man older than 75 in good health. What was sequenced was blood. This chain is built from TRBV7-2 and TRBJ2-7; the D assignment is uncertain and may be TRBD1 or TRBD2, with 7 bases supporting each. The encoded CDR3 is CASSYRQGGSYEQYF. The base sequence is TGTGCCAGCAGTTATCGACAGGGAGGGTCCTACGAGCAGTACTTC.